These 25 T cell receptor beta chains were all obtained from the same sample, sequenced in a study of technical replicates of blood from several donors. Measured with immunoSEQ multiplex PCR; TCRdb has only the in-frame clones, and not every one. The repertoire holds about 56,000 clones, with 93% as singletons. The sequencing input was PBMCs. The receptors shown here come from a human donor in good health. Some clones in this sample may be carry-over from other donors' samples.

The V call is TRBV9, the J call TRBJ2-3, with 7 bases identical to TRBD2. With V trimmed by 0 bases and J by 4 bases, 5 bases remained unmatched. The length of the CDR3 is 15 residues. CDR1 and CDR2 (germline): SGDLS, YYNGEE. CDR3 protein: CASSVVAAGADTQYF. The CDR3, as DNA: TGTGCCAGCAGCGTAGTGGCGGCGGGGGCAGATACGCAGTATTTT.

This sequence joins TRBV5-4 and TRBJ1-5, with D perhaps matching TRBD1 (6 bases). Germline V gives CDR1 SGHNT, CDR2 YYREEE (reference sequence). The CDR3 consists of 15 residues. Deletions cut 4 bases from V and 6 bases from J, with 17 bases between. In nucleotides, the CDR3 is TGTGCCAGCAGCCAAAATTTGGGGGCGAGTCAGCCCCAGCATTTT. This sequence encodes CASSQNLGASQPQHF.

The chain carries TRBV2 and TRBJ2-3, with 11 bases that match TRBD1. The V and J ends lost 1 base and 5 bases, in that order; junction bases with no gene match: 8. CDR1 and CDR2 (germline): SNHLY, FYNNEI. The CDR3 has 17 amino acids. The CDR3 protein is CASSEEGWGQGGDTQYF. CDR3 coding DNA: TGTGCCAGCAGTGAAGAGGGTTGGGGACAGGGGGGAGATACGCAGTATTTT.

J is TRBJ2-2 and V is TRBV11-2; D ambiguous. Germline V lookup: CDR1 SGHAT, CDR2 FQNNGV. CDR3 size: 15 residues. V shed 2 bases and J shed 1 base, with 8 bases lying between them. The DNA for the CDR3 is TGTGCCAGCAGCTTACAACCGGTGAACACCGGGGAGCTGTTTTTT. This gives the protein CASSLQPVNTGELFF.

The chain links TRBV7-3 to TRBJ2-5; 12 nucleotides agree with TRBD2. Germline V CDR1 and CDR2: SGHTA, FQGTGA. The CDR3 extends over 14 amino acids. The V and J ends lost 5 bases and 11 bases, in that order; junction bases with no gene match: 9. DNA of the CDR3: TGTGCCAGCAGCCCCGAACTAGCGGGGGGACGACAGTACTTC. This translates into CASSPELAGGRQYF.

DNA of the CDR3: TGTGCCAGCTCACCGGGGACAGATTACGGCTATGGCTACACCTTC. As protein: CASSPGTDYGYGYTF. The rearrangement joins TRBV18 to TRBJ1-2, with TRBD1 matching 7 bases. J lost 4 bases, V lost 3 bases, and 8 bases had no gene match. CDR3 length equals 15 residues. Per the germline V gene, CDR1 is KGHSH and CDR2 is LQKENI.

The rearrangement uses TRBV29-1 and TRBJ2-7; possible D gene TRBD1, 6 bases. The CDR3 loop spans 13 amino acids. Germline V lookup: CDR1 SQVTM, CDR2 ANQGSEA. Trimming cost V 5 bases and J 2 bases, with 13 bases left between them. The DNA of the CDR3 is TGCAGCGTTTACCCGACAGGAGCCTACGAGCAGTACTTC. It encodes CSVYPTGAYEQYF.

This clone counts as medium-sized (0.01 to 0.1%). This rearrangement joins TRBV7-2 to TRBJ1-1; 7 bases are shared with TRBD1. The CDR3 runs to 13 residues. The junction had 7 bases not matched to a gene; V was cut back by 5 bases and J by 7 bases. Germline assignment: CDR1 SGHTA and CDR2 FQGNSA. The CDR3 region has the DNA TGTGCCAGCAGCCTTAGGGGACAGATTGAAGCTTTCTTT. This gives the protein CASSLRGQIEAFF. The full variable domain, rest sourced from reference TRBV7-2 and TRBJ1-1, is GAGVSQSPSNKVTEKGKDVELRCDPISGHTALYWYRQSLGQGLEFLIYFQGNSAPDKSGLPSDRFSAERTGGSVSTLTIQRTQQEDSAVYLCASSLRGQIEAFFGQGTRLTVV.

For the CDR3, the DNA is TGTGCCAGTTTGAATGACCGCGGGAACACCGGGGAGCTGTTTTTT. Amino acids: CASLNDRGNTGELFF. The chain recombines TRBV19 with TRBJ2-2; the D is unclear. The CDR3 has 15 amino acids. Trimming shortened V by 8 bases and J by 1 base, and 14 bases separated the two germline ends. Germline-derived CDR1 and CDR2 are LNHDA and SQIVND (reference sequence). The full variable domain, its missing parts supplied by reference TRBV19 and TRBJ2-2, is DGGITQSPKYLFRKEGQNVTLSCEQNLNHDAMYWYRQDPGQGLRLIYYSQIVNDFQKGDIAEGYSVSREKKESFPLTVTSAQKNPTAFYLCASLNDRGNTGELFFGEGSRLTVL.

The DNA of the CDR3 is TGTGCCAGCAACCGGGGACAGATGAACACCGGGGAGCTGTTTTTT. It yields the protein CASNRGQMNTGELFF. V gene TRBV6-6 combines with J gene TRBJ2-2, with 7 bases that match TRBD1. The CDR3 has 15 amino acids. Germline CDR1 is MNHNY and CDR2 is SVGAGI (reference sequence). Trimming took 7 bases from V and 1 from J; bases not matched to a gene: 6.

The V and J genes are TRBV25-1 and TRBJ1-2; D perhaps matches TRBD1 (5 bases). The CDR3 runs 15 residues. Looked up from germline, CDR1 is MGHDK and CDR2 is SYGVNS. V dropped 6 bases and J dropped 7 bases, with 21 bases sitting between them. In DNA form, the CDR3 reads TGTGCCAGCAGCGAGACCAGACAGACTTATGGTGGCTACACCTTC. It codes for CASSETRQTYGGYTF.

This clone was detected only once. The J gene is TRBJ1-1, the V gene TRBV7-8; 7 nucleotides line up with TRBD1. The CDR3 spans 13 residues. Trimming at V came to 7 bases and at J to 11 bases, leaving 13 bases not matched to a gene. Germline loops: CDR1 SGHVS, CDR2 FQNEAQ. The CDR3 protein is CASKDRELTRAFF. CDR3 bases: TGTGCCAGCAAAGACAGGGAACTGACTCGGGCTTTCTTT.

V gene TRBV5-5 combines with J gene TRBJ2-3, with 7 bases aligning to TRBD1. Germline V gene sequence: CDR1 SGHKS, CDR2 YYEKEE (reference sequence). With 2 bases clipped from V and 2 bases from J, the junction kept 5 bases outside the gene matches. The CDR3 totals 15 residues. Written as DNA, the CDR3 is TGTGCCAGCAGCTTCCGGGACAGCAACACAGATACGCAGTATTTT. Its protein is CASSFRDSNTDTQYF. The complete variable domain, with remaining parts taken from reference TRBV5-5 and TRBJ2-3, reads DAGVTQSPTHLIKTRGQQVTLRCSPISGHKSVSWYQQVLGQGPQFIFQYYEKEERGRGNFPDRFSARQFPNYSSELNVNALLLGDSALYLCASSFRDSNTDTQYFGPGTRLTVL.

V usage is TRBV6-5 and J usage is TRBJ1-4, with D perhaps TRBD1 (6 bases). The CDR3 totals 13 residues. CDR1 MNHEY and CDR2 SVGAGI come from the germline V gene. Between the trimmed V and J ends, which lost 7 bases and 10 bases, there was a span of 16 bases. CDR3 amino acids: CASNSGDRRKLFF. CDR3 sequence (DNA): TGTGCCAGCAACTCAGGGGACCGTCGAAAACTGTTTTTT.

This chain uses TRBV13 with TRBJ2-1, with 10 bases fitting TRBD2. Germline V CDR1 and CDR2: PRHDT, FYEKMQ (reference sequence). V was clipped by 5 bases and J by 5 bases; unmatched bases: 15. The CDR3 is 18 amino acids. The CDR3 loop reads CASSIEGAWTSGDNEQFF. CDR3 in DNA: TGTGCCAGCAGCATTGAGGGGGCTTGGACTAGCGGCGACAATGAGCAGTTCTTC.

This clone counts as medium-sized. The chain links TRBV7-9 to TRBJ1-3; D gene ambiguous. Per the germline V gene, CDR1 is SEHNR and CDR2 is FQNEAQ (reference sequence). The CDR3 covers 12 residues. V was cut by 6 bases and J by 6 bases, with 9 bases left in between. CDR3 in amino acids: CASRKRVNTIYF. CDR3 DNA sequence: TGTGCCAGCAGGAAACGGGTAAACACCATATATTTT.

V and J are TRBV6-7 and TRBJ2-1; D gene unclear. TRBV6-7 is noted as an ORF with a role that remains uncertain. Between the trimmed V and J ends, which lost 2 bases and 5 bases, there was a span of 16 bases. The CDR3 contains 16 residues. CDR3 loop: CASSYPSGSSHNEQFF. CDR3 DNA sequence: TGTGCCAGCAGTTACCCCTCCGGGTCATCCCACAATGAGCAGTTCTTC.

The J gene is TRBJ1-2, the V gene TRBV10-3; the match to TRBD1 covers 8 bases. V gave up 6 bases and J gave up 3 bases; unmatched junction bases: 6. Germline CDR1 reads ENHRY; CDR2 reads SYGVKD. The CDR3 covers 14 residues. The CDR3 coding sequence is TGTGCCATCAGCTCTCAGGGGGCGCACTATGGCTACACCTTC. Translated: CAISSQGAHYGYTF.

The chain is built from TRBV30 and TRBJ2-5; 9 bases fit TRBD2. V trimming: 7 bases; J trimming: 7 bases; junction bases outside the gene matches: 16. CDR1 and CDR2 from the germline V gene are GTSNPN and SVGIG (reference sequence). CDR3 size: 15 residues. As DNA, the CDR3 is TGTGCCTACCTAACGGCGGGAGGGTCCTTAGGGACCCAGTACTTC. Translating gives CAYLTAGGSLGTQYF.

This sequence joins TRBV6-6 and TRBJ1-4; 9 bases are shared with TRBD1. The CDR3 length is 15 residues. Germline V gives CDR1 MNHNY, CDR2 SVGAGI (reference sequence). V was pared by 5 bases and J by 6 bases, with 7 bases of the junction left unmatched. Here the CDR3 reads CASSPNRGQDEKLFF. The CDR3 region has the DNA TGTGCCAGCAGTCCTAACAGGGGGCAGGATGAAAAACTGTTTTTT.

V is TRBV14 and J is TRBJ2-7; tentatively, D is TRBD2 (6 bases). Per germline, CDR1 SGHDN and CDR2 FVKESK. Between the trimmed V and J ends, which lost 3 bases and 2 bases, there was a span of 8 bases. The CDR3 is 13 amino acids. The CDR3 sequence is CASSQGLAYEQYF. Here the CDR3 DNA reads TGTGCCAGCAGCCAGGGACTGGCCTACGAGCAGTACTTC.

J is TRBJ2-3 and V is TRBV30; 12 positions match TRBD2. Trimming at V came to 5 bases and at J to 0 bases, leaving 3 bases not matched to a gene. The CDR3 is 15 residues long. CDR1 and CDR2 (germline): GTSNPN, SVGIG (reference sequence). In DNA, the CDR3 is TGTGCCTGGGGACTAGCGGGGATCAGCACAGATACGCAGTATTTT. The encoded protein is CAWGLAGISTDTQYF.

V is TRBV11-2 and J is TRBJ2-5, with 7 bases identical to TRBD2. The CDR3 spans 15 residues. Germline V lookup: CDR1 SGHAT, CDR2 FQNNGV. After removal of 4 bases from V and 4 bases from J, the junction contained 9 bases not matched to a gene. The CDR3 DNA reads as TGTGCCAGCAGCTCACGGGGTAGCGGGTTAGAGACCCAGTACTTC. Translated: CASSSRGSGLETQYF. Variable domain in full (rest from reference TRBV11-2 and TRBJ2-5): EAGVAQSPRYKIIEKRQSVAFWCNPISGHATLYWYQQILGQGPKLLIQFQNNGVVDDSQLPKDRFSAERLKGVDSTLKIQPAKLEDSAVYLCASSSRGSGLETQYFGPGTRLLVL.

The chain has TRBV27 and TRBJ2-3; TRBD2 matches 10 bases. The CDR3 is made up of 18 amino acids. CDR1 and CDR2 from the germline V gene are MNHEY and SMNVEV (reference sequence). The V and J ends lost 0 bases and 0 bases, in that order; junction bases with no gene match: 6. The CDR3 region is CASSLSAGGSPSTDTQYF. CDR3 sequence (DNA): TGTGCCAGCAGTTTATCAGCGGGGGGGTCTCCAAGCACAGATACGCAGTATTTT.

The chain links TRBV5-1 to TRBJ2-1, with 10 bases matching TRBD2. Germline assignment: CDR1 SGHRS and CDR2 YFSETQ. V gave up 4 bases and J gave up 2 bases; unmatched junction bases: 3. CDR3 length equals 15 residues. The CDR3 DNA is TGCGCCAGCAGCGGGGGACTAGCGACCTACAATGAGCAGTTCTTC. As protein: CASSGGLATYNEQFF.